This is a list of T cell receptor beta chains from one sample in a study of blood T cell repertoires in COVID-19. Clones were sequenced by immunoSEQ multiplex PCR, and TCRdb holds only the in-frame ones, with some missing. The table lists tens of thousands of clones, roughly nine tenths of them singletons. The sequenced sample consisted of peripheral blood. The receptors stem from a human donor in a cohort sampled during active COVID-19. The CDR3 runs from the conserved cysteine through the conserved F or W. Fields, in order: CDR3 DNA, CDR3 protein, D gene, J gene, V gene, clone size. The D gene is left open where the match is weak. Size is stated for part of the rows, as once, few or many counts, or as a class when the clone is expanded.

TGTGCCAGCAGCCAATCCACAGGGGGCGGGGGTGAAAAACTGTTTTTT | CASSQSTGGGGEKLFF | TRBD1 | TRBJ1-4 | TRBV4-2 | .
TGTGCTAGTGGTGACTACACGAAGGTGGCTTTCTTT | CASGDYTKVAFF | . | TRBJ1-1 | TRBV12-5 | .
TGTGCCAGCAGCAGCACGGGACAGGGCCTCTCGGGGACTGAAGCTTTCTTT | CASSSTGQGLSGTEAFF | TRBD1 | TRBJ1-1 | TRBV7-9 | .
TGTGCCCAGGGCGAAGCTTTCTTT | CAQGEAFF | . | TRBJ1-1 | TRBV30 | .
TGTGCCAGCAGTTTAGGGACAGCGATGAACACTGAAGCTTTCTTT | CASSLGTAMNTEAFF | TRBD1 | TRBJ1-1 | TRBV28 | .
TGTGCCAGCAGCCGCGACCCGGGGGAGCAGTACTTC | CASSRDPGEQYF | . | TRBJ2-7 | TRBV7-9 | .
TGTGCCAGCAGTTTATCTAGCGGGGGGGCCCAAGAGCAGTTCTTC | CASSLSSGGAQEQFF | TRBD2 | TRBJ2-1 | TRBV27 | .
TGTGCCAGCAGCTTAGTTAGCGGGCGGGCAGGTGAGCAGTTCTTC | CASSLVSGRAGEQFF | TRBD2 | TRBJ2-1 | TRBV7-2 | once
TGTGCCAGCAGCAAGGCACCGGGACAAGCATCCTATACGCAGTATTTT | CASSKAPGQASYTQYF | . | TRBJ2-3 | TRBV7-3 | .
TGTGCCACCAGCCTGGGACTAGCGGTTACAGATACGCAGTATTTT | CATSLGLAVTDTQYF | TRBD2 | TRBJ2-3 | TRBV15 | .
TGTGCCAGCAGCACCTCGGGACAGGGGGACCCTGAAGCTTTCTTT | CASSTSGQGDPEAFF | TRBD1 | TRBJ1-1 | TRBV9 | .
TGTGCCAGCAGCTTTTCGGCGGCGACCAATCAGCCCCAGCATTTT | CASSFSAATNQPQHF | . | TRBJ1-5 | TRBV11-2 | .
TGTGCCAGCAGAAAACAGGGGGCCACGTACAATGAGCAGTTCTTC | CASRKQGATYNEQFF | TRBD1 | TRBJ2-1 | TRBV7-2 | .
TGTGCCAGCAGTTCGCCGTTCCGGGCTGAAGCTTTCTTT | CASSSPFRAEAFF | . | TRBJ1-1 | TRBV27 | .
TGTGCCAGCAGCCTTAGCGGGGAGCCAAGGAATACGCAGTATTTT | CASSLSGEPRNTQYF | TRBD2 | TRBJ2-3 | TRBV9 | .
TGTGCCAGCTCGGGGACAGGGGGCGAAAAACTGTTTTTT | CASSGTGGEKLFF | TRBD1 | TRBJ1-4 | TRBV27 | .
TGTGCCAGCAGTCCCGGGGGGCCTGGGGCTGGGGCCAACGTCCTGACTTTC | CASSPGGPGAGANVLTF | . | TRBJ2-6 | TRBV6-6 | once
TGTGCCAGTAAGCGGGAGGGGGCAGATACGCAGTATTTT | CASKREGADTQYF | TRBD2 | TRBJ2-3 | TRBV19 | .
TGTGCCAGCGGCGGGGAGGTCTCCTACAATGAGCAGTTCTTC | CASGGEVSYNEQFF | . | TRBJ2-1 | TRBV9 | .
TGTGCCAGCAGCCCTGGGGGGGCCAATAATTCACCCCTCCACTTT | CASSPGGANNSPLHF | . | TRBJ1-6 | TRBV3-1/TRBV3-2 | .
TGTGCCAGCAGCAATCAACTAGCGGGAGGACCCCCGGGCAATGAGCAGTTCTTC | CASSNQLAGGPPGNEQFF | TRBD2 | TRBJ2-1 | TRBV27 | once
TGTGCCAGCAGCTTAGTGGGCGGGGGAGATTCAGATACGCAGTATTTT | CASSLVGGGDSDTQYF | TRBD2 | TRBJ2-3 | TRBV7-9 | .
TGTGCCAGCTCACCAGACGGGTGGCCCCAGCATTTT | CASSPDGWPQHF | . | TRBJ1-5 | TRBV18 | .
TGTGCCAGCAGTTTATTCAGGGGGCCCCCCGGGGAGCTGTTTTTT | CASSLFRGPPGELFF | TRBD1 | TRBJ2-2 | TRBV28 | .
TGCGCCAGCAGCTTGGGCAGCGACTATGGCTACACCTTC | CASSLGSDYGYTF | . | TRBJ1-2 | TRBV5-1 | .
TGCGCCAGCAGCCTAGGACTCGGCCTAATTTCACCCCTCCACTTT | CASSLGLGLISPLHF | . | TRBJ1-6 | TRBV5-1 | .
TGCGCCAGCAGCTTCGGGCACCAAGGGGGCACCGGGGAGCTGTTTTTT | CASSFGHQGGTGELFF | . | TRBJ2-2 | TRBV5-1 | few
TGTGCCAGCAGCGACCACAGGACAGGGTGGGACACTGAAGCTTTCTTT | CASSDHRTGWDTEAFF | TRBD1 | TRBJ1-1 | TRBV7-8 | once
TGTGCCAGCAGCACTACGGTGGGACTAGCCTACAATGAGCAGTTCTTC | CASSTTVGLAYNEQFF | TRBD2 | TRBJ2-1 | TRBV7-3 | .
TGTGCCAGCAGCCCGCAGGTTAACACTGAAGCTTTCTTT | CASSPQVNTEAFF | . | TRBJ1-1 | TRBV11-2 | .
TGTGCCAGCAGCGCCGAGGACAGGGGGCTCGGCTACACCTTC | CASSAEDRGLGYTF | TRBD1 | TRBJ1-2 | TRBV7-3 | .
TGTGCCAGTAGCCCAGAGAGGGATACGCAGTATTTT | CASSPERDTQYF | . | TRBJ2-3 | TRBV19 | .
TGCGCCAGCAGCCTCAGAGGAGGGGTACTACAGCCCCAGCATTTT | CASSLRGGVLQPQHF | . | TRBJ1-5 | TRBV23-1 | .
TGTGCCAGCAGCCAGGGGACAGGGGTGGCCGGGGAGCTGTTTTTT | CASSQGTGVAGELFF | TRBD1 | TRBJ2-2 | TRBV3-1/TRBV3-2 | .
TGTGCCTGGAGTGGCGGGGAGGGGCGCGGTGAGCAGTTCTTC | CAWSGGEGRGEQFF | TRBD2 | TRBJ2-1 | TRBV30 | .
TGCGCCAGCAGCTTGGGCGGCGGGACTGAGGAAGAGCAGTACTTC | CASSLGGGTEEEQYF | . | TRBJ2-7 | TRBV5-1 | .
TGTGCCAGCAGCCCTGGACTAGCCAGAGAGACCCAGTACTTC | CASSPGLARETQYF | TRBD2 | TRBJ2-5 | TRBV5-4 | .
TGCGCCAGCAGCTTGGGACTAGCGGGAAATGAGCAGTTCTTC | CASSLGLAGNEQFF | TRBD2 | TRBJ2-1 | TRBV5-1 | .
TGCAGCGTTGCTCAGGCCGGGGGGACCGGGGAGCTGTTTTTT | CSVAQAGGTGELFF | TRBD2 | TRBJ2-2 | TRBV29-1 | .
TGTGCCAGCACGAGGGGGGGGAGCTCCTATAATTCACCCCTCCACTTT | CASTRGGSSYNSPLHF | . | TRBJ1-6 | TRBV28 | .
TGTGCCAGCAGCTTAGGTGTCCTACACACCATATATTTT | CASSLGVLHTIYF | . | TRBJ1-3 | TRBV7-9 | .
TGCGCCAGCAGCTCCGGACTAGCGGGATCCCATGAGCAGTTCTTC | CASSSGLAGSHEQFF | TRBD2 | TRBJ2-1 | TRBV5-1 | .
TGCGCCAGCAGCGTACAGGGGGGGGAGACCCAGTACTTC | CASSVQGGETQYF | . | TRBJ2-5 | TRBV5-1 | .
TGTGCCTGGGTCCGGACTAGCGGGTCCTACGAGCAGTACTTC | CAWVRTSGSYEQYF | TRBD2 | TRBJ2-7 | TRBV30 | .
TGTGCCAGCAGCCTCCGGACAGCTAACAATGAGCAGTTCTTC | CASSLRTANNEQFF | . | TRBJ2-1 | TRBV3-1/TRBV3-2 | .
TGCAGCGTTGAGCAAGCGACAGATACGCAGTATTTT | CSVEQATDTQYF | . | TRBJ2-3 | TRBV29-1 | .
TGTGCCAGCAGCCCCGGGGGACGCCAGCCCCAGCATTTT | CASSPGGRQPQHF | . | TRBJ1-5 | TRBV9 | few
TGTGCCACCAGTGATTCCGGGACTAGGGGCTCCTACGAGCAGTACTTC | CATSDSGTRGSYEQYF | TRBD2 | TRBJ2-7 | TRBV24-1 | .
TGTGCCAGCAGTTTGTTGGCGGGGACAAAACTGTTTTTT | CASSLLAGTKLFF | . | TRBJ1-4 | TRBV12-3/TRBV12-4 | .
TGTGCCAGCACCCACGATGGACTAGCGGGAGACACCGGGGAGCTGTTTTTT | CASTHDGLAGDTGELFF | TRBD2 | TRBJ2-2 | TRBV5-5 | .
TGTGCCAGCAGGGAGATGAACACTGAAGCTTTCTTT | CASREMNTEAFF | . | TRBJ1-1 | TRBV2 | few
TGTGCCAGCAGCTTACCCAGGGGGGTGGGGGATACGCAGTATTTT | CASSLPRGVGDTQYF | . | TRBJ2-3 | TRBV5-4 | .
TGTGCCAGCAGCTTAGACAGGGGGTACGAGAACACTGAAGCTTTCTTT | CASSLDRGYENTEAFF | TRBD1 | TRBJ1-1 | TRBV7-3 | once
TGTGCCAGCAGACAGACAGGCGGCACTGAAGCTTTCTTT | CASRQTGGTEAFF | . | TRBJ1-1 | TRBV5-8 | .